This TCR beta chain is from a study of blood T cell repertoires in COVID-19. The overall study: Samples of COVID-19 (acute and convalescent) were obtained from the United States, Italy and Spain. T cells, B-cell-depleted T cells, or PBMCs provided the cDNA or gDNA that served as material.

This CDR3 has 17 amino acids. From germline, CDR1 is SNHLY and CDR2 FYNNEI. J gave up 7 bases and V 1 base, and 15 bases lay outside the gene matches. Methods used by the authors: How many nucleated cells were present was estimated from reference gene primer amplification. Sequenced by immunoSEQ multiplex PCR; TCRdb stores in-frame clones only, minus some. V and J calls and clone size are copied from that table; D and trimming were computed from the DNA. Among fewer than 15,000 clones listed, around four fifths were seen once. The rearrangement joins TRBV2 to TRBJ1-2; TRBD1 matches at 7 bases. The TCR comes from a woman over 75 with acute or convalescent COVID-19. Sequences were obtained from peripheral blood. The CDR3 spells CASSEGQGVLPMGGYTF. In DNA form, the CDR3 reads TGTGCCAGCAGTGAAGGGCAGGGGGTCCTTCCTATGGGTGGCTACACCTTC. The full variable domain, rest sourced from reference TRBV2 and TRBJ1-2, is EPEVTQTPSHQVTQMGQEVILRCVPISNHLYFYWYRQILGQKVEFLVSFYNNEISEKSEIFDDQFSVERPDGSNFTLKIRSTKLEDSAMYFCASSEGQGVLPMGGYTFGSGTRLTVV.